This T cell receptor (beta chain) was captured by sequencing in a study of OX40 agonist ivuxolimab in advanced cancers. Whole-study context: Every patient in dose escalation had hepatocellular carcinoma, melanoma, renal cell or head and neck cancer. Among those enrolled, mean age was about 63 years (range about 20 to 79) and 82.7% were male. General study results and limits: Near-lowest levels of clonal expansion characterized partial responders at 0.1-3.0 mg/kg. Antigen targets of the expanded peripheral T cells went undetermined.

CDR1 and CDR2 (germline): LGHNA, YSLEER. This CDR3 region has 16 residues. V was shortened by 0 bases and J by 3 bases, with 14 bases between the two germline ends. With respect to this clone: What it binds is not known.

Sequenced by immunoSEQ multiplex PCR; TCRdb stores in-frame clones only, minus some. Found here are 100,000 to 150,000 clones, around 92% of them singletons; the top ten hold under 0.95%. The source is an adult with an advanced solid tumor such as melanoma, head and neck, liver or kidney cancer. The chain links TRBV4-3 to TRBJ1-1; possible D gene TRBD1, 5 bases. The specimen was CD4+ or CD8+ T cells sorted from blood, collected in a trial of the OX40 agonist ivuxolimab. The CDR3 DNA is TGCGCCAGCAGCCAAGACGCCAGGGCCAGTGACACTGAAGCTTTCTTT. Amino acids: CASSQDARASDTEAFF.